Following are 20 T cell receptor beta chains from one sample sequenced in a study of blood T cell repertoires in COVID-19. Generated by immunoSEQ multiplex PCR, the TCRdb table keeps only in-frame clones and is missing some. The sample yields tens of thousands of clones, about 83% seen once. Sequences were obtained from peripheral blood. The receptors shown here come from a man between 65 and 79 years old with acute or convalescent COVID-19.

The chain has TRBV7-2 and TRBJ1-2; 9 bases are a match to TRBD1. The germline V gene encodes CDR1 SGHTA and CDR2 FQGNSA. CDR3 length: 15 amino acids. With 7 bases clipped from V and 8 bases from J, the junction kept 14 bases outside the gene matches. This CDR3 reads CASTANPTGGDGYTF. CDR3 in DNA: TGTGCCAGCACCGCAAACCCCACAGGGGGCGACGGCTACACCTTC. The variable domain in full, completed from reference TRBV7-2 and TRBJ1-2, reads GAGVSQSPSNKVTEKGKDVELRCDPISGHTALYWYRQSLGQGLEFLIYFQGNSAPDKSGLPSDRFSAERTGGSVSTLTIQRTQQEDSAVYLCASTANPTGGDGYTFGSGTRLTVV.

The chain combines TRBV27 with TRBJ1-5; D perhaps matches TRBD1 (6 bases). Trimming removed 4 bases from V and 7 bases from J, with 17 bases in between. CDR1 is MNHEY and CDR2 is SMNVEV in the germline V gene (reference sequence). The CDR3 loop spans 15 amino acids. The CDR3 spells CASSSRRGGVQPQHF. The CDR3 DNA reads as TGTGCCAGCAGTTCCCGCCGAGGGGGGGTACAGCCCCAGCATTTT.

This rearrangement joins TRBV15 to TRBJ1-1; 10 bases align to TRBD1. V dropped 1 base and J dropped 6; count of bases not matched to a gene: 5. CDR3 length: 15 amino acids. Germline V gives CDR1 LNHNV, CDR2 YYDKDF (reference sequence). CDR3: CATSRVGQGVAEAFF. The CDR3, as DNA: TGTGCCACCAGCAGAGTAGGACAGGGGGTCGCTGAAGCTTTCTTT.

The J gene is TRBJ1-2, the V gene TRBV29-1, with 7 nucleotides matching TRBD1. Germline CDR1 reads SQVTM; CDR2 reads ANQGSEA. The CDR3 is 12 residues long. V shed 2 bases, J shed 7 bases, and the junction held 4 bases outside the gene matches. The DNA for the CDR3 is TGCAGCGTTGAAAGGGGGCAGGTTGGCTACACCTTC. It encodes CSVERGQVGYTF.

V gene TRBV4-1 combines with J gene TRBJ1-1; D is ambiguous. This CDR3 is built from 13 residues. Trimming pared 4 bases from V and 7 bases from J, leaving 13 bases between. Per germline, CDR1 MGHRA and CDR2 YSYEKL. The CDR3 DNA reads as TGCGCCAGCAGCCGAGAACGGGGTTTTGAAGCTTTCTTT. Its protein product is CASSRERGFEAFF.

CDR3 in DNA: TGTGCCAGCAGTTTATCGTTTGGGACAGGGGCTGAAGCTTTCTTT. It is translated as CASSLSFGTGAEAFF. This chain uses TRBV27 with TRBJ1-1; 10 bases line up with TRBD1. Germline V lookup: CDR1 MNHEY, CDR2 SMNVEV (reference sequence). V trimming: 0 bases; J trimming: 6 bases; junction bases outside the gene matches: 4. This CDR3 contains 15 residues.

The chain links TRBV14 to TRBJ1-5, with D possibly being TRBD1 (5 bases). The germline V gene has CDR1 SGHDN and CDR2 FVKESK. This CDR3 contains 13 residues. V lost 3 bases and J 5 bases, leaving 8 bases between the germline ends. The CDR3 sequence is CASSQGGDQPQHF. DNA of the CDR3: TGTGCCAGCAGCCAGGGAGGGGATCAGCCCCAGCATTTT.

The V and J genes are TRBV29-1 and TRBJ2-1; 7 nucleotides align to TRBD1. The CDR3 is 14 amino acids. Per the germline V gene, CDR1 is SQVTM and CDR2 is ANQGSEA. Trimming took 6 bases from V and 4 from J; bases not matched to a gene: 9. CDR3 coding DNA: TGCAGCGTGAGTAAGACAGGGACATACAATGAGCAGTTCTTC. Protein sequence: CSVSKTGTYNEQFF.

V gene TRBV10-3 combines with J gene TRBJ2-7; D perhaps matches TRBD1 (6 bases). The V gene's germline CDR1 is ENHRY and CDR2 SYGVKD. The CDR3 consists of 15 residues. With 2 bases removed from V and 6 bases from J, the gap between germline ends came to 17 bases. The CDR3: CAISEGTQKFGEQYF. CDR3 coding DNA: TGTGCCATCAGTGAGGGGACACAAAAGTTCGGCGAGCAGTACTTC.

In its sample, this clone was seen once. The chain recombines TRBV7-2 with TRBJ1-2; perhaps TRBD1 as D (6 bases). Germline V lookup: CDR1 SGHTA, CDR2 FQGNSA. CDR3 size: 12 residues. Trimming took 5 bases from V and 8 from J, leaving 12 bases between them. The CDR3 DNA reads TGTGCCAGCAGCGTCGACAGGATAGGCTACACCTTC. Its protein is CASSVDRIGYTF.

V and J are TRBV19 and TRBJ1-1, with 7 positions matching TRBD1. V shed 6 bases and J 5 bases; nucleotides not matched to a gene: 15. In germline, CDR1 is LNHDA, CDR2 SQIVND (reference sequence). This CDR3 spans 16 amino acids. Here the CDR3 reads CASRGAGGEARTEAFF. CDR3 DNA: TGTGCCAGTAGAGGGGCAGGGGGAGAGGCGAGGACTGAAGCTTTCTTT.

This clone appeared a single time. The chain recombines TRBV4-3 with TRBJ1-2, with 10 bases lining up with TRBD1. Trimming cost V 4 bases and J 3 bases; bases outside gene matches: 5. The CDR3 loop spans 15 amino acids. The germline V gene has CDR1 LGHNA and CDR2 YSLEER. The CDR3 DNA is TGCGCCAGCAGCCCTAGGACAGGGGGAGACTATGGCTACACCTTC. Protein: CASSPRTGGDYGYTF.

The chain couples TRBV18 to TRBJ1-3; no reliable D call. Germline V lookup: CDR1 KGHSH, CDR2 LQKENI. Between the trimmed V and J ends, which lost 3 bases and 2 bases, there was a span of 8 bases. This CDR3 region has 14 residues. The CDR3 nucleotides read TGTGCCAGCTCACCGGCCGATACTGGAAACACCATATATTTT. Its protein is CASSPADTGNTIYF.

The rearrangement uses TRBV7-9 and TRBJ1-1; possibly TRBD1 for D (5 bases). CDR3 length equals 14 residues. Trimming cost V 5 bases and J 1 base, with 11 bases left between them. CDR1 is SEHNR, CDR2 FQNEAQ, per germline (reference sequence). CDR3 region: CASSPYQGNTEAFF. The CDR3 nucleotides read TGTGCCAGCAGCCCCTACCAGGGGAACACTGAAGCTTTCTTT.

Comment on this clone: A read error may account for a junction end that differs from germline. The V and J genes are TRBV7-2 and TRBJ1-2; 10 positions match TRBD1. Germline V CDR1 and CDR2: SGHTA, FQGNSA. CDR3 size: 14 residues. This CDR3 reads CASSVAGTGEGYTF. CDR3 nucleotides: TGTGCCAGCAGCGTAGCCGGGACAGGGGAAGGCTACACCTTC.

The rearrangement links TRBV4-2 to TRBJ2-7; D might be TRBD2 (5 bases). Germline V lookup: CDR1 LGHNA, CDR2 YNFKEQ. This CDR3 spans 14 amino acids. Trimming stripped 1 base from V and 7 bases from J, with 14 bases between. This CDR3 is CASSQARPGREQYF. CDR3 bases: TGTGCCAGCAGCCAAGCTCGACCGGGAAGAGAGCAGTACTTC.

The J gene is TRBJ2-1, the V gene TRBV5-1, with TRBD1 identical over 7 bases. The CDR3 is 15 residues long. Germline V gene data show CDR1 as SGHRS and CDR2 as YFSETQ. V lost 0 bases, J lost 4 bases, and 4 bases stayed unmatched. CDR3: CASSLEGADYNEQFF. The CDR3 DNA sequence: TGCGCCAGCAGCTTGGAGGGGGCGGATTACAATGAGCAGTTCTTC.

By share, this clone counts as large. The chain recombines TRBV9 with TRBJ2-7; TRBD2 aligns across 8 bases. V gave up 1 base and J gave up 3 bases; unmatched junction bases: 3. The CDR3 is 14 residues long. In germline, CDR1 is SGDLS, CDR2 YYNGEE. The DNA of the CDR3 is TGTGCCAGCAGCGTAAGCGGGGGAATCTACGAGCAGTACTTC. It translates to CASSVSGGIYEQYF.

The sample holds a few counts of this clone. The chain links TRBV12-3 or TRBV12-4 to TRBJ1-2; D is unresolved. This CDR3 spans 11 amino acids. Trimming took off 5 bases at V and 5 bases at J, with 6 bases between the two ends. The CDR3 sequence is CASSPRYGYTF. The CDR3, as DNA: TGTGCCAGCAGTCCCAGGTATGGCTACACCTTC.

J is TRBJ2-1 and V is TRBV9; D gene uncertain. The V end was cut by 0 bases, the J end by 8 bases, with 9 bases between. Germline lookup yields CDR1 SGDLS and CDR2 YYNGEE. This CDR3 spans 13 amino acids. The CDR3 here is CASSVAFSDEQFF. CDR3 bases: TGTGCCAGCAGCGTAGCTTTCAGTGATGAGCAGTTCTTC. The whole variable domain, filled in from reference TRBV9 and TRBJ2-1, reads DSGVTQTPKHLITATGQRVTLRCSPRSGDLSVYWYQQSLDQGLQFLIQYYNGEERAKGNILERFSAQQFPDLHSELNLSSLELGDSALYFCASSVAFSDEQFFGPGTRLTVL.